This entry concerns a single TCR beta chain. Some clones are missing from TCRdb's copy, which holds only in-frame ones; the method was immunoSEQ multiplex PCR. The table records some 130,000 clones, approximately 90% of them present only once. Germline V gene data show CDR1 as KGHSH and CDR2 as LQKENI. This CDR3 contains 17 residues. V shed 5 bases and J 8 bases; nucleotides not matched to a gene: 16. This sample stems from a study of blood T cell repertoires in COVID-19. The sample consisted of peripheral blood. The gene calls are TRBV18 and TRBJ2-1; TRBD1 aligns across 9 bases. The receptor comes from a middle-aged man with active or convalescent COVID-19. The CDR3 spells CASSTMAATGGNYEQFF. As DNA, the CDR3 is TGTGCCAGCTCAACCATGGCGGCGACAGGGGGAAATTATGAGCAGTTCTTC.